Given below is one TCR beta chain in context. The CDR3 extends over 17 amino acids. V shed 6 bases and J 3 bases; nucleotides not matched to a gene: 13. Germline V gene lookup returns CDR1 LNHDA and CDR2 SQIVND (reference sequence). Sequenced by immunoSEQ multiplex PCR; TCRdb stores in-frame clones only, minus some. The data show some 51,000 clones, approximately 90% seen once. Time point specified: peripheral blood 6 weeks after treatment start. These data come from a study of PD-L1 blockade in urothelial cancer. The wider study: Male patients with bladder-origin urothelial cancer numbered about 85% of the roughly 29.

The chain carries TRBV19 and TRBJ1-2; 10 bases agree with TRBD1. The sequences come from PBMCs, collected around atezolizumab (anti-PD-L1) treatment. This TCR was recovered from a man in his sixties with urothelial cancer. For the CDR3, the DNA is TGTGCCAGTAGCCCGGCGACAGGGGGCGCCCGGGACTATGGCTACACCTTC. Translated, it gives CASSPATGGARDYGYTF.